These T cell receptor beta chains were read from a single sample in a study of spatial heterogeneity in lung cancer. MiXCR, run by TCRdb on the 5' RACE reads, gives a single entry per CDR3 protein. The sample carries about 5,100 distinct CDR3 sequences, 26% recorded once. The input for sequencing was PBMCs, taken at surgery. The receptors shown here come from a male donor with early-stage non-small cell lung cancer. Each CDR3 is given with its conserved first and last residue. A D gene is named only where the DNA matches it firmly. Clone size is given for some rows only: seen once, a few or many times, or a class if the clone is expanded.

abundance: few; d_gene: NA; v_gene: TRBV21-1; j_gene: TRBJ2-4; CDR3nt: TGTGCCAGCAGCAAAGGAACAGGGGAAGCCAAAAACATTCAGTACTTC; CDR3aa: CASSKGTGEAKNIQYF
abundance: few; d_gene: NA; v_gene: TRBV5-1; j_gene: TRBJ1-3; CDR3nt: TGCGCCCGCCCGGAATGCTCTGGAAACACCATATATTTT; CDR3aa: CARPECSGNTIYF
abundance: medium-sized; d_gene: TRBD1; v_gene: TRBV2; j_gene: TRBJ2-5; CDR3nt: TGTGCCAGCAGGGACAGGGAAAAAGAGACCCAGTACTTC; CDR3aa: CASRDREKETQYF
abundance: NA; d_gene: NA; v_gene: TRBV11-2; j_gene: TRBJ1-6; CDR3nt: TGTGCCAGCAGCCCCGTATGGCAGGGTCGGTCACCCCTCCACTTT; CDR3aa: CASSPVWQGRSPLHF
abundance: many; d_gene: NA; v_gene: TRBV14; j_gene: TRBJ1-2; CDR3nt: TGTGCCAGCAGCCAAGAACGCTATGGCTACACCTTC; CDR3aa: CASSQERYGYTF
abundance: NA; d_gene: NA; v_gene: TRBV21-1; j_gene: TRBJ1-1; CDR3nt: TGTGCCAGCAGCACCCCGGGACAGGGGCCCGTGAACACTGAAGCTTTCTTT; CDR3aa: CASSTPGQGPVNTEAFF
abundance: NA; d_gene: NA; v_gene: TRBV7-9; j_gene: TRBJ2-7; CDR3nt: TGTGCCGCGGACAGAGCCTACGAGCAGTACTTC; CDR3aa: CAADRAYEQYF
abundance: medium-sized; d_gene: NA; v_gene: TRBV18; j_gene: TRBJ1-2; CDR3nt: TGTGCCAGCTCACCACCCATCTCTTCCTCGCGGCAGGGAAGGGGTGGCTACACCTTC; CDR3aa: CASSPPISSSRQGRGGYTF
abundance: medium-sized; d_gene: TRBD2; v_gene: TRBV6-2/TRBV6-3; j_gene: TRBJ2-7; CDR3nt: TGTGCCAGCAGTTACGGGGGGGAGTCTACCTACGAGCAGTACTTC; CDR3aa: CASSYGGESTYEQYF
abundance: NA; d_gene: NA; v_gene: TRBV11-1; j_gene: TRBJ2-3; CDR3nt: TGTGCCAGCAGCTTATACGGACCGACGATGGATACGCAGTATTTT; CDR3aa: CASSLYGPTMDTQYF
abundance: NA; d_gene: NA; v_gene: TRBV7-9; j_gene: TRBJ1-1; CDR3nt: TGTGCCAGCAGCTTAGCGGGGTACGTCAACACTGAAGCTTTCTTT; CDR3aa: CASSLAGYVNTEAFF
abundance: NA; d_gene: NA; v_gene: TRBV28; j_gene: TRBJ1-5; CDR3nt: TGTGCCAGCAGTCCCAGGGTGTATAGGAGCAATCAGCCCCAGCATTTT; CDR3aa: CASSPRVYRSNQPQHF
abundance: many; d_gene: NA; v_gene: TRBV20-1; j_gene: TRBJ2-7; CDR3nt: TGCAGTGCCCGGGGGGTGACAGGGCTAATATACGAGCAGTACTTC; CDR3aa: CSARGVTGLIYEQYF
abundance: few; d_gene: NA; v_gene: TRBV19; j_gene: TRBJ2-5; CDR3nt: TGTGCCAGTAACGATAGGTACCAAGAGACCCAGTACTTC; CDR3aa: CASNDRYQETQYF
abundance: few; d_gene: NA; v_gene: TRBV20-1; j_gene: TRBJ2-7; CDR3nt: TGCAGTGCTACCCGCCCCAGCGAGTTCTACGAGCAGTACTTC; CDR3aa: CSATRPSEFYEQYF
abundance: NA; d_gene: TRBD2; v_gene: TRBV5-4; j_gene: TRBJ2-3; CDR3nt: TGTGCCAGCAGCTTGAATCAAGCGGGAGCGGGAGATACGCAGTATTTT; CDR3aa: CASSLNQAGAGDTQYF
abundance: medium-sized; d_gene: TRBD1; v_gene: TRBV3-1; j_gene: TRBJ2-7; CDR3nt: TGTGCCAGCAGCCAAGAGACAGGGTACGAGCAGTACTTC; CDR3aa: CASSQETGYEQYF
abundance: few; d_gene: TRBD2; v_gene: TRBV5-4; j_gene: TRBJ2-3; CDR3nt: TGTGCCAGCAGCTTGGAAGCGGGAGATGCAGATACGCAGTATTTT; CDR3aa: CASSLEAGDADTQYF
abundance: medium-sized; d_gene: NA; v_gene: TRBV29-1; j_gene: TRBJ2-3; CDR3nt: TGCAGCGTACAGCCTTACCTCACAGATACGCAGTATTTT; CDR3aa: CSVQPYLTDTQYF
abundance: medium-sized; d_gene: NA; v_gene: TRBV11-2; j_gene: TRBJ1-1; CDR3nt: TGTGCCAGCAGCTTAGAAGTGGGGGCAAGGACTGAAGCTTTCTTT; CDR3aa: CASSLEVGARTEAFF
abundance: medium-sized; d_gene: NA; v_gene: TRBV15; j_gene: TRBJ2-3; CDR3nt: TGTGCCACCAGCAGAGTGGGCCACAGGGACCCCAGCACAGATACGCAGTATTTT; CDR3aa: CATSRVGHRDPSTDTQYF
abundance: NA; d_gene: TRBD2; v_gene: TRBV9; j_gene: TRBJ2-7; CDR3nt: TGTGCCAGCAGCCTCGGACTAGCGGGCACCTACGAGCAGTACTTC; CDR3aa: CASSLGLAGTYEQYF
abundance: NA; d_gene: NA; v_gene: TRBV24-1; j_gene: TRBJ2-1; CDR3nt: TGTGCCACCAGTGAGGGAGGACAAGTGAATGAGCAGTTCTTC; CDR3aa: CATSEGGQVNEQFF
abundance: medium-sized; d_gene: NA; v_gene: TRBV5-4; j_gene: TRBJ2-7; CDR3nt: TGTGCCAGCAGCTGGACGACCTACGAGCAGTACTTC; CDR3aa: CASSWTTYEQYF
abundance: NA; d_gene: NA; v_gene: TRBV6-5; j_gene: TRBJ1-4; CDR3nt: TGTGCCAGCACCACGGGAGGGAGTAATGAAAAACTGTTTTTT; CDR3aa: CASTTGGSNEKLFF
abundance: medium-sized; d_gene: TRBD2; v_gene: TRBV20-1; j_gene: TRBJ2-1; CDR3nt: TGCAGTGCTAGAGATCCCCTAGCGGGAGGGCCTAGGGACAATGAGCAGTTCTTC; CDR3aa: CSARDPLAGGPRDNEQFF
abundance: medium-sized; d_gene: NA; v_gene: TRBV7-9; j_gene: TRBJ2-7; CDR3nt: TGTGCCAGCAGCCACACCCGGGGACTCCAATACGAGCAGTACTTC; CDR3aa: CASSHTRGLQYEQYF
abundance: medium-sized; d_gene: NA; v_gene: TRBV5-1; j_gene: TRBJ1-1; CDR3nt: TGCGCCAGCAGCTTGGGTAGGAACACTGAAGCTTTCTTT; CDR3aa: CASSLGRNTEAFF
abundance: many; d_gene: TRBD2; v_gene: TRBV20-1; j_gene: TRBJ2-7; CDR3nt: TGCAGTGCTCCCAGGACTAGCGGGGGAGTCGAGCAGTACTTC; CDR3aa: CSAPRTSGGVEQYF
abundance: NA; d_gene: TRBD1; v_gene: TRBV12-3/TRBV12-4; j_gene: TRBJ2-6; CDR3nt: TGTGCCAGCAGACCCGGGACAGGGGGCGGTGGGGCCAACGTCCTGACTTTC; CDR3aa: CASRPGTGGGGANVLTF
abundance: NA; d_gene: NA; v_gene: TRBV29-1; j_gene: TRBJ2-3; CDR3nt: TGCAGCGTTGAATCGGGTTTTTTT; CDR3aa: CSVESGFF